This T cell receptor (beta chain) is from a study of cytomegalovirus exposure and HLA in healthy donors. Study background: T cells numbering approximately 170 million yielded 90 million to 140 million unique TCR beta sequences in an earlier analysis. The study, taken as a whole, reports: The availability of immune exposure information extended only to CMV serostatus. Common viral pathogens (according to a later analysis) appeared linked to several of the most significant clusters.

Trimming pared 3 bases from V and 4 bases from J, leaving 15 bases between. From germline, CDR1 is SQVTM and CDR2 ANQGSEA. The CDR3 sequence is 14 residues long. Unrecorded immune exposures were likely, despite nominal health at sampling. 13 Jbeta primers and 60 Vbeta primers were used for the PCR. Assay used: immunoSEQ multiplex PCR; TCRdb lists only in-frame clones, some missing. Here the sample table reports roughly 120,000 clones. Details on this clone: Its antigen is unidentified.

The chain uses TRBV29-1 and TRBJ1-2; perhaps TRBD1 as D (5 bases). This TCR derives from a young man in good health and CMV-seronegative. The sequenced material came from PBMCs. Written as DNA, the CDR3 is TGCAGCGTTGAGCGACAGAGGCGTACCTATGGCTACACCTTC. It encodes CSVERQRRTYGYTF.